This T cell receptor (beta chain) was recorded in a study of T cell responses to AZD1222 COVID-19 vaccine. Study-level results: The study reported that nearly half of spike-specific TCRs target unmutated variant regions.

The germline V gene encodes CDR1 LGHNA and CDR2 YNFKEQ. The length of the CDR3 is 14 residues. Trimming took 2 bases from V and 7 from J; bases not matched to a gene: 3. TCRdb's copy holds only in-frame clones and misses some; the assay was immunoSEQ multiplex PCR. Here the sample spans about 120,000 clones, roughly 89% being singletons. Regarding this clone: Its target is not known.

This TCR was recovered from an adult in good health. Source: peripheral blood, taken on day 0 of AZD1222 vaccination. The chain has TRBV4-2 and TRBJ1-5; 9 positions agree with TRBD1. Here the CDR3 DNA reads TGTGCCAGCAGCCAACGGACAGGGGACCAGCCCCAGCATTTT. Protein sequence: CASSQRTGDQPQHF.